This is a list of T cell receptor beta chains from one sample in a study of cytomegalovirus exposure and HLA in healthy donors. Clones were read by immunoSEQ multiplex PCR, and TCRdb kept only the in-frame ones, dropping some. The sample lists 140,000 to 150,000 clones, less than 10% seen once, with less than 2% in the top ten. The sequenced material came from PBMCs. The receptors stem from a man in his forties or fifties in good health and CMV-seronegative. Each CDR3 is given with its conserved first and last residue. D genes are given only for firm matches. The size field is filled for only some rows; it gives once, few, many or a size class.

clone size: few; V gene: TRBV19; D gene: -; CDR3 length: 12; J gene: TRBJ1-2; CDR3 DNA: TGTGCCAGTAGTGTACAGGCATATGGCTACACCTTC; CDR3 protein: CASSVQAYGYTF
clone size: -; V gene: TRBV6-5; D gene: TRBD1; CDR3 length: 15; J gene: TRBJ2-7; CDR3 DNA: TGTGCCAGCAGGGCCGGGACAGGGGTTTCCTACGAGCAGTACTTC; CDR3 protein: CASRAGTGVSYEQYF
clone size: -; V gene: TRBV4-1; D gene: TRBD1; CDR3 length: 17; J gene: TRBJ2-1; CDR3 DNA: TGCGCCAGCAGCGACAGAATACCGGGACAGCTAAGCAATGAGCAGTTCTTC; CDR3 protein: CASSDRIPGQLSNEQFF
clone size: few; V gene: TRBV7-2; D gene: TRBD2; CDR3 length: 15; J gene: TRBJ2-5; CDR3 DNA: TGTGCCAGCAGCTTAGTGACTAGCGGACAAGAGACCCAGTACTTC; CDR3 protein: CASSLVTSGQETQYF
clone size: few; V gene: TRBV13; D gene: -; CDR3 length: 14; J gene: TRBJ1-1; CDR3 DNA: TGTGCCAGCAGCTTGGGTGGGGCTAAGGGTGAAGCTTTCTTT; CDR3 protein: CASSLGGAKGEAFF
clone size: -; V gene: TRBV4-2; D gene: TRBD2; CDR3 length: 17; J gene: TRBJ2-1; CDR3 DNA: TGTGCCAGCAGCCCGAGGACTAGCGGGAGCTCCTACAATGAGCAGTTCTTC; CDR3 protein: CASSPRTSGSSYNEQFF
clone size: once; V gene: TRBV7-9; D gene: TRBD1; CDR3 length: 16; J gene: TRBJ2-4; CDR3 DNA: TGTGCCAGCAGCCCGGGACAGGGGGAAACCAAAAACATTCAGTACTTC; CDR3 protein: CASSPGQGETKNIQYF
clone size: few; V gene: TRBV5-1; D gene: -; CDR3 length: 14; J gene: TRBJ1-4; CDR3 DNA: TGCGCCAGCAGTATGGACATAGCTAATGAAAAACTGTTTTTT; CDR3 protein: CASSMDIANEKLFF
clone size: few; V gene: TRBV4-1; D gene: -; CDR3 length: 15; J gene: TRBJ1-1; CDR3 DNA: TGCGCCAGCAGCCGTCCTCAGGGCAAGGGCACTGAAGCTTTCTTT; CDR3 protein: CASSRPQGKGTEAFF
clone size: -; V gene: TRBV30; D gene: TRBD1; CDR3 length: 14; J gene: TRBJ1-1; CDR3 DNA: TGTGCCTGGACCGAGGGGGGACAGGGGGGTGAAGCTTTCTTT; CDR3 protein: CAWTEGGQGGEAFF
clone size: few; V gene: TRBV28; D gene: TRBD2; CDR3 length: 14; J gene: TRBJ2-5; CDR3 DNA: TGTGCCAGCAGTGCAACTAGCGTACAAGAGACCCAGTACTTC; CDR3 protein: CASSATSVQETQYF
clone size: few; V gene: TRBV2; D gene: -; CDR3 length: 15; J gene: TRBJ1-5; CDR3 DNA: TGTGCCAGCAGTGGAGGCAGGGAGGGTTCTAGGCCCCAGCATTTT; CDR3 protein: CASSGGREGSRPQHF
clone size: -; V gene: TRBV5-6; D gene: -; CDR3 length: 15; J gene: TRBJ2-1; CDR3 DNA: TGTGCCAGCAGCTTGATTAGCGGATCCTACAATGAGCAGTTCTTC; CDR3 protein: CASSLISGSYNEQFF
clone size: few; V gene: TRBV7-3; D gene: -; CDR3 length: 16; J gene: TRBJ2-2; CDR3 DNA: TGTGCCAGCAGCTTAGGCAGCGAGGCGAACACCGGGGAGCTGTTTTTT; CDR3 protein: CASSLGSEANTGELFF
clone size: few; V gene: TRBV5-1; D gene: TRBD1; CDR3 length: 14; J gene: TRBJ1-4; CDR3 DNA: TGCGCCAGCAGTCGACAGGGCCTTAATGAAAAACTGTTTTTT; CDR3 protein: CASSRQGLNEKLFF
clone size: -; V gene: TRBV9; D gene: -; CDR3 length: 16; J gene: TRBJ1-2; CDR3 DNA: TGTGCCAGCAGCGTAGGCGCCCCCCGGGGGGGCTATGGCTACACCTTC; CDR3 protein: CASSVGAPRGGYGYTF